These 23 T cell receptor beta chains were sequenced from one sample in a study of CD8 T cells in ankylosing spondylitis. Findings of the study overall: Roughly eight highly homologous variants made up a TCR beta motif that seemed to typify ankylosing spondylitis blood.

TCRdb used MiXCR to reprocess the 5' RACE reads, holding one entry per CDR3 protein. In the table there are more than 600,000 distinct CDR3 sequences, around 17% of which are singletons. These receptors' targets are unknown. The specimen was blood, either unsorted or a sorted T cell fraction (not recorded which). Receptors were obtained from a male donor with ankylosing spondylitis.

This clonotype was seen at least ten times. The rearrangement joins TRBV11-2 to TRBJ2-1; D is unclear. Deletions cut 3 bases from V and 10 bases from J, with 10 bases between. This CDR3 comprises 12 residues. Germline CDR1 is SGHAT and CDR2 is FQNNGV. This CDR3 is CASSLGSGEQFF. The CDR3, as DNA: TGTGCCAGCAGCTTGGGGTCTGGGGAGCAGTTCTTC.

The chain links TRBV12-3 or TRBV12-4 to TRBJ1-4; D gene uncertain. This CDR3 spans 11 amino acids. With 3 bases removed from V and 8 bases from J, the gap between germline ends came to 4 bases. The CDR3 loop is CASSFREKLFF. The CDR3 nucleotides read TGTGCCAGCAGTTTTAGGGAAAAACTGTTTTTT.

The chain links TRBV27 to TRBJ1-1; D remains ambiguous. Germline CDR1 MNHEY, CDR2 SMNVEV (reference sequence). The germline V and J ends were trimmed by 7 bases and 0 bases, with 9 bases remaining between them. The CDR3 spans 13 residues. For the CDR3, the DNA is TGTGCCAGCATAAATGCTATGAACACTGAAGCTTTCTTT. It specifies CASINAMNTEAFF.

This clonotype has a handful of counts. The genes are TRBV5-1 and TRBJ2-3; D remains ambiguous. The CDR3 contains 14 residues. Germline values: CDR1 SGHRS, CDR2 YFSETQ. The ends were cut back, 4 bases at V and 4 bases at J, with 13 bases in the middle. As DNA, the CDR3 is TGCGCCAGCAGCCGGCAGGCCTCTTCAGATACGCAGTATTTT. This codes for CASSRQASSDTQYF. The entire variable domain, with the rest obtained from reference TRBV5-1 and TRBJ2-3, is as follows: KAGVTQTPRYLIKTRGQQVTLSCSPISGHRSVSWYQQTPGQGLQFLFEYFSETQRNKGNFPGRFSGRQFSNSRSEMNVSTLELGDSALYLCASSRQASSDTQYFGPGTRLTVL.

The V and J genes are TRBV5-1 and TRBJ2-7; no reliable D call. This CDR3 comprises 12 residues. V was pared by 0 bases and J by 9 bases, with 10 bases between. Looked up from germline, CDR1 is SGHRS and CDR2 is YFSETQ. CDR3 nucleotides: TGCGCCAGCAGCTTGGGAGGTGCTGTGCAGTACTTC. It codes for CASSLGGAVQYF.

The V and J genes are TRBV20-1 and TRBJ1-6, with D tentatively TRBD1 (5 bases). The CDR3 is made up of 18 amino acids. V gave up 0 bases and J gave up 6 bases, with 21 bases separating them. The germline CDR1 and CDR2 sequences are DFQATT and SNEGSKA (reference sequence). CDR3: CSARDTPGAARGNSPLHF. CDR3 sequence (DNA): TGCAGTGCTAGAGATACTCCCGGGGCCGCGAGGGGTAATTCACCCCTCCACTTT.

V is TRBV4-1 and J is TRBJ2-1; the D gene is possibly TRBD1 (6 bases). V was trimmed by 9 bases and J by 5 bases, leaving 8 bases between them. The CDR3 loop spans 11 amino acids. CDR1 and CDR2 from the germline V gene are MGHRA and YSYEKL. This chain's CDR3 is CARRTDNEQFF. CDR3 coding DNA: TGCGCCAGAAGGACAGACAATGAGCAGTTCTTC.

The rearrangement links TRBV2 to TRBJ2-1, with 11 nucleotides matching TRBD2. This CDR3 has 15 residues. The germline CDR1 and CDR2 sequences are SNHLY and FYNNEI. V was pared by 6 bases and J by 7 bases, with 8 bases of the junction left unmatched. CDR3 residues: CASRKASGGLNEQFF. CDR3 in DNA: TGTGCCAGCAGGAAGGCTAGCGGGGGGTTAAATGAGCAGTTCTTC.

This clonotype was picked up many times. This rearrangement joins TRBV27 to TRBJ2-7; D unclear. Germline V gene data show CDR1 as MNHEY and CDR2 as SMNVEV (reference sequence). The CDR3 has 13 amino acids. Between the trimmed V and J ends, which lost 0 bases and 3 bases, there was a span of 6 bases. The CDR3 DNA is TGTGCCAGCAGTTTATCAAGGGTCTACGAGCAGTACTTC. This sequence encodes CASSLSRVYEQYF.

The V call is TRBV12-3 or TRBV12-4, the J call TRBJ1-1; 9 nucleotides align to TRBD1. This CDR3 has 14 residues. With V trimmed by 5 bases and J by 5 bases, 6 bases remained unmatched. The CDR3: CASSTVTGGTEAFF. For the CDR3, the DNA is TGTGCCAGCAGTACCGTGACAGGGGGTACTGAAGCTTTCTTT.

This chain links TRBV20-1 with TRBJ2-1; the D gene is possibly TRBD2 (6 bases). Germline assignment: CDR1 DFQATT and CDR2 SNEGSKA (reference sequence). Trimming took 5 bases from V and 9 from J, leaving 20 bases between them. This CDR3 has 14 residues. The CDR3 nucleotides read TGCAGTGCTTGGGACTCTGGATTTACACCTGAGCAGTTCTTC. It codes for CSAWDSGFTPEQFF.

The CDR3 region has the DNA TGCAGTGCTCCCCACTTACAGGGGGCCTATGGCTACACCTTC. It specifies CSAPHLQGAYGYTF. This chain uses TRBV20-1 with TRBJ1-2; TRBD1 matches 9 bases. Looked up from germline, CDR1 is DFQATT and CDR2 is SNEGSKA (reference sequence). The ends lost 5 bases at V and 4 bases at J; junction bases unmatched: 8. The CDR3 has 14 residues.

V usage is TRBV19 and J usage is TRBJ2-7, with D perhaps given as TRBD1 or TRBD2 (5 bases each). This CDR3 spans 13 amino acids. The germline CDR1 and CDR2 sequences are LNHDA and SQIVND (reference sequence). V was cut by 4 bases and J by 7 bases, with 14 bases left in between. The DNA for the CDR3 is TGTGCCAGTAGTACGGGGACGGGATGGGAGCAGTACTTC. Its protein is CASSTGTGWEQYF.

This clonotype was seen a handful of times. This chain joins TRBV6-5 and TRBJ2-2, with D possibly TRBD2 on 6 matching bases. Germline V CDR1 and CDR2: MNHEY, SVGAGI. V shed 3 bases and J shed 1 base, with 12 bases lying between them. The CDR3 sequence is 16 residues long. In nucleotides, the CDR3 is TGTGCCAGCAGTTATAGTCCTAGCGTGAACACCGGGGAGCTGTTTTTT. As protein: CASSYSPSVNTGELFF.

The chain links TRBV4-1 to TRBJ1-1, with D unresolved. This CDR3 region has 12 residues. The germline gives CDR1 MGHRA, CDR2 YSYEKL. The ends were cut back, 0 bases at V and 7 bases at J, with 6 bases in the middle. In nucleotides, the CDR3 is TGCGCCAGCAGCCAAGACCTCATTGAAGCTTTCTTT. Translated, it gives CASSQDLIEAFF.

This clonotype has only a few counts. V is TRBV7-9 and J is TRBJ2-7; D is possibly TRBD1 (5 bases). The J call may be faulty, since TRBJ2-5 better matches the DNA end. The CDR3 has 13 residues. Looked up from germline, CDR1 is SEHNR and CDR2 is FQNEAQ (reference sequence). The CDR3 loop reads CASSPSTGKTQYF. Written as DNA, the CDR3 is TGTGCCAGCAGCCCCTCCACAGGCAAGACCCAGTACTTC.

The chain couples TRBV5-1 to TRBJ1-1, with 7 positions matching TRBD1. Trimming took 4 bases from V and 5 from J; bases not matched to a gene: 8. The CDR3 extends over 14 amino acids. Germline V CDR1 and CDR2: SGHRS, YFSETQ. DNA of the CDR3: TGCGCCAGCAGCCGGGGGACAGTTGTGACTGAAGCTTTCTTT. Amino acid sequence: CASSRGTVVTEAFF.

There are many counts of this clonotype. V usage is TRBV4-1 and J usage is TRBJ1-2; D perhaps matches TRBD1 (6 bases). In germline, CDR1 is MGHRA, CDR2 YSYEKL. The CDR3 consists of 17 residues. V shed 1 base and J shed 0 bases, with 15 bases lying between them. CDR3 nucleotide sequence: TGCGCCAGCAGCCAAGCGGTCGACAGGACTACTAACTATGGCTACACCTTC. This translates into CASSQAVDRTTNYGYTF.

This clonotype was found many times. V and J are TRBV4-3 and TRBJ2-3; tentatively, D is TRBD2 (6 bases). The CDR3 totals 16 residues. V shed 0 bases and J shed 3 bases, with 13 bases lying between them. Germline assignment: CDR1 LGHNA and CDR2 YSLEER. The CDR3 sequence: CASSQEWASVTDTQYF. CDR3 DNA: TGCGCCAGCAGCCAAGAATGGGCTAGCGTGACAGATACGCAGTATTTT.

This clonotype was counted only a few times. The V gene is TRBV20-1, the J gene TRBJ2-3, with 8 bases that match TRBD2. The V gene's germline CDR1 is DFQATT and CDR2 SNEGSKA (reference sequence). Trimming removed 0 bases from V and 2 bases from J; junction bases left unmatched: 7. CDR3 size: 16 residues. The CDR3 coding sequence is TGCAGTGCTAGAGATCGGGGGGGCCCTAACACAGATACGCAGTATTTT. The encoded protein is CSARDRGGPNTDTQYF.

The chain employs TRBV5-1 and TRBJ1-3, with 7 bases matching TRBD1. J lost 0 bases, V lost 0 bases, and 3 bases had no gene match. The CDR3 runs to 16 residues. Germline V CDR1 and CDR2: SGHRS, YFSETQ. This chain's CDR3 is CASSLATGDSGNTIYF. Here the CDR3 DNA reads TGCGCCAGCAGCTTGGCAACAGGGGACTCTGGAAACACCATATATTTT.

On this clonotype itself: Its ends do not fully match the called genes, so a read error is possible. The rearrangement links TRBV12-3 or TRBV12-4 to TRBJ1-3; perhaps TRBD1 as D (5 bases). This CDR3 is 14 amino acids long. The CDR3 loop is CGSRRQISGNTIYF. The CDR3 DNA is TGTGGCAGCAGGCGACAGATCTCTGGAAACACCATATATTTT.

The rearrangement joins TRBV5-1 to TRBJ2-1; possibly TRBD2 for D (6 bases). The CDR3 has 17 residues. Germline V gene lookup returns CDR1 SGHRS and CDR2 YFSETQ. With 0 bases removed from V and 1 base from J, the gap between germline ends came to 14 bases. The CDR3 reads CASSLAMGRKSYNEQFF. CDR3 nucleotides: TGCGCCAGCAGCTTGGCCATGGGGAGGAAATCCTACAATGAGCAGTTCTTC.